The T cell receptor beta chain described here comes from a study of blood T cell repertoires in COVID-19. Whole-study context: Researchers got acute and convalescent COVID-19 samples from the United States, Italy and Spain.

Sequencing was performed with immunoSEQ multiplex PCR; in TCRdb, only in-frame clones are kept and a portion is missing. The table records roughly 220,000 clones, about four fifths of them present only once. V gave up 0 bases and J gave up 8 bases; unmatched junction bases: 12. Germline assignment: CDR1 GTSNPN and CDR2 SVGIG (reference sequence). The CDR3 is 15 residues long. Participants' own reports of clinical history determined their cohort assignment. The origin of this receptor is a woman aged 40 to 49 with acute COVID-19. The sample was PBMCs or T cells enriched from blood (not recorded which). The chain carries TRBV30 and TRBJ1-1; 7 nucleotides agree with TRBD1. CDR3 nucleotides: TGTGCCTGGAGTGTAGGAACAGGGGATCACCTAGAAGCTTTCTTT. This translates into CAWSVGTGDHLEAFF.